The 17 T cell receptor beta chains below come from one sample, sequenced in a study of blood T cell repertoires in COVID-19 (dated by TCRdb to 2018 to 2020). Libraries were prepared through the immunoSEQ multiplex PCR assay. The clones in this table, taken by TCRdb from immuneACCESS, are in-frame only. Not every clone is retained; where verified, under half of the shortfall comes from an unresolved V gene, and the cause of the rest is unknown. The sample table holds around 140,000 clones, of which roughly 79% were seen once. The top ten clonotypes cover less than 3% of the sample. Sequenced input: PBMCs or T cells enriched from blood (not recorded which). These receptors all come from a woman in her forties or fifties who had recovered from COVID-19.

V is TRBV27 and J is TRBJ2-1; D might be TRBD1 (6 bases). The CDR3 runs 14 residues. Germline-derived CDR1 and CDR2 are MNHEY and SMNVEV (reference sequence). V shed 6 bases and J shed 9 bases, with 18 bases lying between them. The CDR3 reads CASRPGTTSSEQFF. CDR3 DNA: TGTGCCAGCAGGCCGGGGACAACCTCCAGTGAGCAGTTCTTC.

The chain uses TRBV2 and TRBJ1-5; D call uncertain. Per germline, CDR1 SNHLY and CDR2 FYNNEI. This CDR3 has 12 residues. V was shortened by 2 bases and J by 6 bases, with 5 bases between the two germline ends. CDR3 coding DNA: TGTGCCAGCAGTGAACAATCTCAGCCCCAGCATTTT. It specifies CASSEQSQPQHF.

The CDR3 DNA reads as TGTGCCAGCAGCCGACCGACAGGGCCGAGCTCCTATAATTCACCCCTCCACTTT. Translation gives CASSRPTGPSSYNSPLHF. The chain couples TRBV7-9 to TRBJ1-6; 7 bases agree with TRBD1. The germline gives CDR1 SEHNR, CDR2 FQNEAQ (reference sequence). The CDR3 has 18 amino acids. V trimming: 5 bases; J trimming: 0 bases; junction bases outside the gene matches: 10.

This clone was detected only a few times. The V and J genes are TRBV2 and TRBJ2-7; tentatively, D is TRBD1 (6 bases). The CDR3 runs to 14 residues. Germline V gives CDR1 SNHLY, CDR2 FYNNEI. V lost 6 bases and J lost 2, with 14 bases in between. The CDR3 region has the DNA TGTGCCAGCAGCGGACGGGACAACCCCTACGAGCAGTACTTC. It encodes CASSGRDNPYEQYF.

As concerns this clone: Other DNA variants within this sample encode the same CDR3. The chain combines TRBV30 with TRBJ1-5; the D gene is possibly TRBD1 (5 bases). The CDR3 runs to 13 residues. Trimming stripped 0 bases from V and 4 bases from J, with 7 bases between. Per the germline V gene, CDR1 is GTSNPN and CDR2 is SVGIG (reference sequence). The CDR3 DNA reads as TGTGCCTGGAGTGTAAGGGGAAATCAGCCCCAGCATTTT. Translation gives CAWSVRGNQPQHF.

This chain joins TRBV6-5 and TRBJ1-2; D is undetermined. The CDR3 is 14 amino acids. The V gene lost 0 bases and the J gene lost 0 bases, with 5 bases spanning the gap. Germline CDR1 MNHEY, CDR2 SVGAGI. The DNA of the CDR3 is TGTGCCAGCAGTTACTCGGGCCCTAACTATGGCTACACCTTC. This gives the protein CASSYSGPNYGYTF.

This rearrangement joins TRBV9 to TRBJ2-1, with 11 bases identical to TRBD2. The J segment lost 1 base and the V segment lost 4 bases, leaving 4 bases of the junction unmatched. The germline V gene encodes CDR1 SGDLS and CDR2 YYNGEE. This CDR3 is built from 16 residues. The CDR3 DNA sequence: TGTGCCAGCAGCTTAACTAGCGGGGGTTCCTACAATGAGCAGTTCTTC. Translating it yields CASSLTSGGSYNEQFF.

A single count supports this clone. This chain connects TRBV3-1 (or the pseudogene TRBV3-2) to TRBJ1-2; weak D call: TRBD1 (5 bases). CDR3 size: 15 residues. Germline V gene sequence: CDR1 LGHDT, CDR2 YNNKEL (reference sequence). V lost 1 base to trimming and J lost 4 bases, with 13 bases between them. The CDR3 coding sequence is TGTGCCAGCAGCCAAGGTCGGAGACAGCTCTATGGCTACACCTTC. It encodes CASSQGRRQLYGYTF.

This sequence joins TRBV12-3 or TRBV12-4 and TRBJ1-2; no reliable D call. V lost 3 bases, J lost 6 bases, and 8 bases lay in between. This CDR3 has 12 amino acids. The CDR3 DNA follows: TGTGCCAGCAGTTTTACGCGGGATGGCTACACCTTC. This translates into CASSFTRDGYTF.

The genes are TRBV7-9 and TRBJ1-1; weak D call: TRBD1 (6 bases). Deletions cut 5 bases from V and 13 bases from J, with 11 bases between. There are 10 residues in the CDR3. Germline V lookup: CDR1 SEHNR, CDR2 FQNEAQ (reference sequence). This CDR3 reads CASSIRTVFF. CDR3 nucleotides: TGTGCCAGCAGCATTAGGACAGTTTTCTTT.

The DNA for the CDR3 is TGCGCCAGCAGCTATGGAGCAGGGAGGGAGCCCCAGCATTTT. Its translation is CASSYGAGREPQHF. The rearrangement joins TRBV5-1 to TRBJ1-5; TRBD1 is a possible D gene (5 bases). In germline, CDR1 is SGHRS, CDR2 YFSETQ. Trimming stripped 3 bases from V and 8 bases from J, with 15 bases between. The CDR3 sequence is 14 residues long.

The J gene is TRBJ1-1, the V gene TRBV12-3 or TRBV12-4; D gene ambiguous. The CDR3 has 11 amino acids. V lost 7 bases and J 3 bases, leaving 6 bases between the germline ends. The CDR3 DNA reads as TGTGCCAGCACCCGGGACACTGAAGCTTTCTTT. This sequence encodes CASTRDTEAFF.

In this sample, this clone turned up once. This sequence joins TRBV28 and TRBJ2-1; a weak D match, TRBD2 (6 bases). The CDR3 is 15 amino acids. The V end lost 6 bases, the J end lost 9 bases, and 21 bases lay between the germline ends. CDR1 MDHEN and CDR2 SYDVKM come from the germline V gene. The DNA for the CDR3 is TGTGCCAGCAGCCAGCGAACGGGGGACGGAGGTGAGCAGTTCTTC. Protein sequence: CASSQRTGDGGEQFF. Variable domain in full (rest from reference TRBV28 and TRBJ2-1): DVKVTQSSRYLVKRTGEKVFLECVQDMDHENMFWYRQDPGLGLRLIYFSYDVKMKEKGDIPEGYSVSREKKERFSLILESASTNQTSMYLCASSQRTGDGGEQFFGPGTRLTVL.

This clone was counted ten times or more. The rearrangement uses TRBV7-3 and TRBJ2-7, with D perhaps matching TRBD1 (5 bases). CDR1 is SGHTA and CDR2 is FQGTGA in the germline V gene. The CDR3 loop spans 12 amino acids. V was shortened by 2 bases and J by 7 bases, with 9 bases between the two germline ends. The CDR3 nucleotides are TGTGCCAGCAGCTTATGGGGCGAAGAGCAGTACTTC. It is translated as CASSLWGEEQYF. The full variable domain, in which reference TRBV7-3 and TRBJ2-7 provide the parts outside the CDR3, is GAGVSQTPSNKVTEKGKYVELRCDPISGHTALYWYRQSLGQGPEFLIYFQGTGAADDSGLPNDRFFAVRPEGSVSTLKIQRTERGDSAVYLCASSLWGEEQYFGPGTRLTVT.

V is TRBV3-1 (or the pseudogene TRBV3-2) and J is TRBJ1-2, with TRBD1 as a possible D gene (5 bases). The germline gives CDR1 LGHDT, CDR2 YNNKEL (reference sequence). This CDR3 region has 16 residues. V gave up 0 bases and J gave up 8 bases, with 19 bases separating them. The CDR3 region has the DNA TGTGCCAGCAGCCAAGAGGGGGGGGACCAACCGAGAGGCTACACCTTC. Protein: CASSQEGGDQPRGYTF.

V is TRBV27 and J is TRBJ1-6, with 8 bases lining up with TRBD1. Germline CDR1 reads MNHEY; CDR2 reads SMNVEV (reference sequence). This CDR3 is 17 amino acids long. V lost 5 bases, J lost 6 bases, and 12 bases stayed unmatched. CDR3: CASSVTRGLLFNSPLHF. In DNA form, the CDR3 reads TGTGCCAGCAGTGTTACCAGGGGGCTTTTATTTAATTCACCCCTCCACTTT.

The genes are TRBV29-1 and TRBJ2-3, with D unresolved. CDR3 length: 11 amino acids. The V end lost 6 bases, the J end lost 5 bases, and 9 bases lay between the germline ends. Germline V gene lookup returns CDR1 SQVTM and CDR2 ANQGSEA. DNA of the CDR3: TGCAGCGTCGGAGTGGGAGATACGCAGTATTTT. Amino acids: CSVGVGDTQYF.